Below are 8 T cell receptor beta chains sequenced from a single sample in a study of CD8+ T cells in alopecia areata. Following RNA extraction, reverse transcription yielded cDNA that acted as the sequencing template. Using immunoSEQ multiplex PCR, the repertoire was profiled, and TCRdb retains in-frame clones only, with some absent. The data hold more than 100,000 clones, with approximately 53% observed a single time. Treatment described: oral pan-JAK inhibitor, 5-10 mg twice daily. The source material was CD4+ T cells sorted from blood, sampled at week 4, from a patient treated with tofacitinib. The source of these receptors is a human donor with alopecia areata.

V gene TRBV29-1 combines with J gene TRBJ1-1; D perhaps matches TRBD1 (6 bases). CDR1 and CDR2 (germline): SQVTM, ANQGSEA. Trimming cost V 4 bases and J 4 bases, with 10 bases left between them. The CDR3 is 12 residues long. The CDR3 coding sequence is TGCAGCGTTGGAGGGGGATTCACTGAAGCTTTCTTT. Amino acid sequence: CSVGGGFTEAFF.

This chain uses TRBV6-6 with TRBJ2-3; 7 bases are a match to TRBD1. The junction had 4 bases not matched to a gene; V was cut back by 4 bases and J by 0 bases. The length of the CDR3 is 15 residues. CDR1 is MNHNY, CDR2 SVGAGI, per germline (reference sequence). The CDR3 bases are TGTGCCAGCAGTTGGGGACAGCCTAGCACAGATACGCAGTATTTT. Translating gives CASSWGQPSTDTQYF.

This clone showed up many times. CDR3 sequence (DNA): TGTGCCAGCTCACCACGTCGCGGAGATCAGCCCCAGCATTTT. Protein product: CASSPRRGDQPQHF. The chain employs TRBV18 and TRBJ1-5; D gene ambiguous. The V and J ends lost 1 base and 5 bases respectively, with 9 bases between them. CDR1 KGHSH and CDR2 LQKENI come from the germline V gene. This CDR3 region has 14 residues.

J is TRBJ2-7 and V is TRBV2; possibly TRBD1 or TRBD2 for D (6 bases each). Per germline, CDR1 SNHLY and CDR2 FYNNEI. The V end was cut by 6 bases, the J end by 0 bases, with 15 bases between. This CDR3 spans 15 amino acids. The CDR3 is CASRVGGTLSYEQYF. CDR3 DNA sequence: TGTGCCAGCAGGGTTGGCGGGACACTCTCCTACGAGCAGTACTTC. Based on the CDR3 plus reference TRBV2 and TRBJ2-7, the full variable domain is EPEVTQTPSHQVTQMGQEVILRCVPISNHLYFYWYRQILGQKVEFLVSFYNNEISEKSEIFDDQFSVERPDGSNFTLKIRSTKLEDSAMYFCASRVGGTLSYEQYFGPGTRLTVT.

The rearrangement uses TRBV6-5 and TRBJ1-1; a weak D match, TRBD1 (5 bases). The length of the CDR3 is 16 residues. V lost 0 bases, J lost 8 bases, and 19 bases lay in between. Looked up from germline, CDR1 is MNHEY and CDR2 is SVGAGI. CDR3 loop: CASSYSKVGWQGEAFF. The CDR3, as DNA: TGTGCCAGCAGTTACTCGAAGGTAGGCTGGCAGGGCGAAGCTTTCTTT.

This clone came up a few times. This rearrangement joins TRBV30 to TRBJ1-1; 9 bases line up with TRBD1. This CDR3 is 14 amino acids long. CDR1 and CDR2 from the germline V gene are GTSNPN and SVGIG (reference sequence). V lost 4 bases and J lost 1; bases outside the gene matches: 4. DNA of the CDR3: TGTGCCTGGAAACAGGGGGCCTGGAACACTGAAGCTTTCTTT. Translated, it gives CAWKQGAWNTEAFF. Drawing the rest from reference TRBV30 and TRBJ1-1, the complete variable domain is SQTIHQWPATLVQPVGSPLSLECTVEGTSNPNLYWYRQAAGRGLQLLFYSVGIGQISSEVPQNLSASRPQDRQFILSSKKLLLSDSGFYLCAWKQGAWNTEAFFGQGTRLTVV.

The chain combines TRBV27 with TRBJ2-1, with D possibly TRBD2 on 6 matching bases. Germline V gene data show CDR1 as MNHEY and CDR2 as SMNVEV (reference sequence). V was clipped by 6 bases and J by 5 bases, with 14 bases between them. The CDR3 consists of 14 residues. CDR3: CASSPNRGNNEQFF. The CDR3 nucleotides read TGTGCCAGCAGCCCAAACCGGGGGAACAATGAGCAGTTCTTC.

The rearrangement links TRBV5-1 to TRBJ2-5, with TRBD1 identical over 11 bases. The CDR3 has 16 residues. CDR1 and CDR2 from the germline V gene are SGHRS and YFSETQ. The J segment lost 4 bases and the V segment lost 5 bases, leaving 10 bases of the junction unmatched. CDR3 region: CASRREGQGVVETQYF. The CDR3 bases are TGCGCCAGCAGGCGTGAGGGACAGGGGGTTGTAGAGACCCAGTACTTC. Full variable domain (missing parts from reference TRBV5-1 and TRBJ2-5): KAGVTQTPRYLIKTRGQQVTLSCSPISGHRSVSWYQQTPGQGLQFLFEYFSETQRNKGNFPGRFSGRQFSNSRSEMNVSTLELGDSALYLCASRREGQGVVETQYFGPGTRLLVL.